This T cell receptor beta chain is drawn from a study of T cell responses to AZD1222 COVID-19 vaccine. Turning to the study itself: Pooled samples include second doses given at about 4 or 12 weeks. General observations from the study: Across spike, vaccine-associated CD4 TCRs were found, dominant at 160-218 and 743-854. At study baseline, merely a handful of AZD1222 recipients were seropositive. Of spike-specific TCRs, nearly half reportedly target regions left unmutated in variants.

Regarding this clone: The antigen is not known.

Assay: immunoSEQ multiplex PCR; the TCRdb copy retains only in-frame clones and omits some. The data show 120,000 or so clones, with approximately 90% seen just once and approximately 1.1% held by the top ten. Germline V lookup: CDR1 SGHDT, CDR2 YYEEEE. This CDR3 is 15 amino acids long. Unmatched junction bases numbered 11, after V lost 4 bases and J lost 9 bases. The V and J genes are TRBV5-6 and TRBJ2-1; 9 bases are shared with TRBD2. The sample consisted of peripheral blood, taken on day 0 of AZD1222 vaccination. The sequence derives from an adult in good health. CDR3 loop: CASSASPSGKVEQFF. The CDR3 DNA is TGTGCCAGCAGCGCTTCACCTAGCGGGAAGGTTGAGCAGTTCTTC.